These 19 T cell receptor beta chains were sequenced from one sample in a study of T cells in Graves' hyperthyroidism and ophthalmopathy. Amplified TCR beta CDR3 regions came from RNA transcripts. The HTBI primer set drove a first-round RT-PCR of the TCR CDR3. MiXCR, run by TCRdb on the multiplex PCR reads, gives a single entry per CDR3 protein. The table records about 260,000 distinct CDR3 sequences, 20% to 25% of them present only once. Specimen: blood. Every receptor here comes from a young man with Graves' ophthalmopathy.

This clonotype has just a few counts. This chain links TRBV6-1 with TRBJ2-3; TRBD1 matches at 8 bases. Germline V CDR1 and CDR2: MNHNS, SASEGT. J was trimmed by 3 bases and V by 10 bases; bases with no gene match: 12. There are 15 residues in the CDR3. The CDR3 sequence is CANSPPTGVTDTQYF. The CDR3 DNA follows: TGTGCCAACAGCCCCCCGACAGGGGTGACAGATACGCAGTATTTT.

This clonotype was picked up one time. The CDR3 does not end in the conserved phenylalanine or tryptophan, so this is likely a read error. The rearrangement links TRBV9 to TRBJ2-1; 14 bases are a match to TRBD2. CDR3 size: 15 residues. Germline V gives CDR1 SGDLS, CDR2 YYNGEE. J was trimmed by 7 bases and V by 3 bases; bases with no gene match: 3. CDR3 sequence: CASSAGLAGGNEQFL. DNA for the CDR3: TGTGCCAGCAGCGCTGGACTAGCGGGAGGTAATGAGCAGTTCCTC.

On this clonotype itself: Its ends do not fully match the called genes, so a read error is possible. V and J are TRBV11-3 and TRBJ2-1; 11 bases line up with TRBD2. The CDR3 runs 15 residues. CDR1 and CDR2 (germline): SGHNT, YENEEA. The CDR3 nucleotides read TGTGCCAGCAGCTTAAGGACTAGCGGGTCTCAAAAGCAGCTCTTC. Protein product: CASSLRTSGSQKQLF. Supplemented by reference TRBV11-3 and TRBJ2-1, the full variable domain reads EAGVVQSPRYKIIEKKQPVAFWCNPISGHNTLYWYLQNLGQGPELLIRYENEEAVDDSQLPKDRFSAERLKGVDSTLKIQPAELGDSAVYLCASSLRTSGSQKQLFGPGTRLTVL.

At least ten counts were recorded for this clonotype. The gene calls are TRBV2 and TRBJ2-2; 10 nucleotides align to TRBD2. The V gene end was trimmed by 2 bases and the J gene end by 10 bases; junction bases not matched to a gene: 7. CDR3 size: 15 residues. Germline lookup yields CDR1 SNHLY and CDR2 FYNNEI. DNA for the CDR3: TGTGCCAGCAGTGAATATCTAGCGGGGGAGAAGGAGCTGTTTTTT. It is translated as CASSEYLAGEKELFF.

This clonotype was recorded a few times. The chain recombines TRBV7-2 with TRBJ1-1, with D perhaps TRBD1 (6 bases). Trimming pared 4 bases from V and 8 bases from J, leaving 8 bases between. Germline CDR1 is SGHTA and CDR2 is FQGNSA. The CDR3 has 11 amino acids. In DNA, the CDR3 is TGTGCCAGCAGCTCCACAGGGGAAGCTTTCTTT. This translates into CASSSTGEAFF.

The V call is TRBV6-2 or TRBV6-3, the J call TRBJ2-7, with 9 positions matching TRBD2. Per germline, CDR1 MNHEY and CDR2 SVGEGT. With 3 bases clipped from V and 2 bases from J, the junction kept 8 bases outside the gene matches. There are 16 residues in the CDR3. CDR3 loop: CASSYSPAGGTYEQYF. CDR3 nucleotide sequence: TGTGCCAGCAGTTATTCTCCAGCGGGAGGAACCTACGAGCAGTACTTC.

The rearrangement joins TRBV20-1 to TRBJ1-5; D is perhaps TRBD1 (6 bases). The germline CDR1 and CDR2 sequences are DFQATT and SNEGSKA (reference sequence). There are 13 residues in the CDR3. Trimming cost V 6 bases and J 2 bases, with 11 bases left between them. The CDR3 region has the DNA TGCAGTGCCGAGGGGGGTGGCAATCAGCCCCAGCATTTT. Its protein is CSAEGGGNQPQHF.

This clonotype was detected ten times or more. The chain combines TRBV20-1 with TRBJ1-5; D not certain. Germline V gene data show CDR1 as DFQATT and CDR2 as SNEGSKA (reference sequence). V was clipped by 5 bases and J by 4 bases, with 12 bases between them. The CDR3 has 13 residues. The chain's CDR3 is CSAHGGWNQPQHF. CDR3 bases: TGCAGTGCTCACGGAGGATGGAATCAGCCCCAGCATTTT.

This chain connects TRBV6-1 to TRBJ2-1; D may be TRBD1 (5 bases). V was pared by 4 bases and J by 8 bases, with 6 bases between. The CDR3 loop spans 11 amino acids. Germline CDR1 and CDR2: MNHNS and SASEGT. The CDR3 DNA is TGTGCCAGCAGTGCAGGGTATGAGCAGTTCTTC. Encoded protein: CASSAGYEQFF.

This clonotype showed up just a few times. This sequence joins TRBV2 and TRBJ1-6; a weak D match, TRBD1 (5 bases). V lost 4 bases and J 0 bases, leaving 10 bases between the germline ends. This CDR3 spans 16 amino acids. CDR1 is SNHLY and CDR2 is FYNNEI in the germline V gene. DNA for the CDR3: TGTGCCAGCAGTGGAGGGGCTCCCTCCTATAATTCACCCCTCCACTTT. This translates into CASSGGAPSYNSPLHF.

This chain connects TRBV11-1 to TRBJ1-6; D perhaps matches TRBD1 (6 bases). The CDR3 length is 14 residues. V dropped 4 bases and J dropped 12 bases, with 16 bases sitting between them. Germline values: CDR1 SGHAT, CDR2 FQDESV (reference sequence). The DNA for the CDR3 is TGTGCCAGCAGCTATGGGACACAGGATTTACCCCTCCACTTT. It specifies CASSYGTQDLPLHF.

In this sample, this clonotype turned up a few times. The rearrangement joins TRBV7-9 to TRBJ1-5; maybe TRBD1 (6 bases). Trimming left V 5 bases short and J 4 bases short, with 15 bases between. From germline, CDR1 is SEHNR and CDR2 FQNEAQ (reference sequence). The CDR3 consists of 15 residues. The CDR3 bases are TGTGCCAGCAGCCACGAGGGGGGGGGGAATCAGCCCCAGCATTTT. Translation: CASSHEGGGNQPQHF.

The genes are TRBV20-1 and TRBJ2-1, with 12 bases aligning to TRBD2. Germline CDR1 DFQATT, CDR2 SNEGSKA (reference sequence). The CDR3 has 16 amino acids. J lost 8 bases, V lost 3 bases, and 11 bases had no gene match. This CDR3 is CSASVGLAGRRDEQFF. In DNA form, the CDR3 reads TGCAGTGCTAGCGTAGGACTAGCGGGGCGTAGGGATGAGCAGTTCTTC.

This clonotype was detected ten times or more. This chain uses TRBV20-1 with TRBJ2-5; D possibly corresponds to TRBD2 (6 bases). V was cut by 5 bases and J by 4 bases, with 14 bases left in between. The CDR3 runs to 13 residues. Germline CDR1 reads DFQATT; CDR2 reads SNEGSKA (reference sequence). CDR3 sequence reads: CSAAGPPGETQYF. The CDR3 DNA reads TGCAGTGCTGCGGGACCGCCTGGAGAGACCCAGTACTTC.

The sample holds a few counts of this clonotype. V is TRBV9 and J is TRBJ2-1, with TRBD2 matching over 9 bases. Germline CDR1 SGDLS, CDR2 YYNGEE. The CDR3 consists of 17 residues. J was trimmed by 2 bases and V by 2 bases; bases with no gene match: 8. The CDR3 region has the DNA TGTGCCAGCAGCGTGCGGGCTAGCGGGGTCACCTACAATGAGCAGTTCTTC. This sequence encodes CASSVRASGVTYNEQFF. Full variable domain (outside the CDR3, taken from reference TRBV9 and TRBJ2-1): DSGVTQTPKHLITATGQRVTLRCSPRSGDLSVYWYQQSLDQGLQFLIQYYNGEERAKGNILERFSAQQFPDLHSELNLSSLELGDSALYFCASSVRASGVTYNEQFFGPGTRLTVL.

This clonotype was observed at least ten times. V usage is TRBV11-2 and J usage is TRBJ2-5; D may be TRBD1 (6 bases). The ends were cut back, 5 bases at V and 5 bases at J, with 15 bases in the middle. The CDR3 length is 14 residues. The germline gives CDR1 SGHAT, CDR2 FQNNGV. CDR3 sequence (DNA): TGTGCCAGCAGCCTCCGGGGTAGGGGGGAGACCCAGTACTTC. It translates to CASSLRGRGETQYF.

This clonotype was counted a few times. The rearrangement uses TRBV19 and TRBJ1-2; D is ambiguous. This CDR3 region has 15 residues. V lost 2 bases and J 7 bases, leaving 17 bases between the germline ends. The germline CDR1 and CDR2 sequences are LNHDA and SQIVND (reference sequence). CDR3 amino acids: CASSIRREGGSGYTF. CDR3 DNA: TGTGCCAGTAGTATACGGCGGGAGGGAGGGTCTGGCTACACCTTC.

The chain joins TRBV3-1 to TRBJ1-1; D may be TRBD1 (6 bases). Germline CDR1 reads LGHDT; CDR2 reads YNNKEL (reference sequence). V was clipped by 2 bases and J by 1 base, with 11 bases between them. CDR3 size: 15 residues. In nucleotides, the CDR3 is TGTGCCAGCAGCCAACGGGGGGCGAGGAACACTGAAGCTTTCTTT. Encoded protein: CASSQRGARNTEAFF.

In this sample, this clonotype turned up a few times. The CDR3: CASSWGYLPTGNTIYF. The DNA of the CDR3 is TGTGCCAGCAGCTGGGGCTACCTACCAACTGGAAACACCATATATTTT. The chain has TRBV5-5 and TRBJ1-3, with a tentative D call TRBD1 (5 bases). V shed 3 bases and J shed 2 bases, with 15 bases lying between them. Germline CDR1 and CDR2: SGHKS and YYEKEE (reference sequence). The CDR3 loop spans 16 amino acids.